This record looks at one T cell receptor (beta chain) sequence and its context. The CDR3 runs to 15 residues. The germline V gene encodes CDR1 MNHEY and CDR2 SVGEGT. The V end lost 6 bases, the J end lost 3 bases, and 15 bases lay between the germline ends. The sample originates from a study of T cells after yellow fever vaccination. In the study overall: SMART-Seq v4 Ultra Low Input handled preparation of low-cell-number fractions. Findings of the study overall: Detected again after the booster were most primary-vaccination clones, at 96% CD4 and approximately 85% CD8. Bulk-population clonotypes that are abundant could appear as contaminants in FACS-sorted repertoires.

TCRdb reprocessed the 5' RACE reads with MiXCR, giving one entry per CDR3 protein. The sample has tens of thousands of distinct CDR3 sequences, 10% to 15% seen once. This receptor was obtained from a man younger than 35 who received the YFV17D yellow fever vaccine. The chain couples TRBV6-2 or TRBV6-3 to TRBJ2-1, with D possibly being TRBD2 (5 bases). The sequencing here drew on CD8+ T cells not binding an NS4B(214-222) dextramer, sorted from PBMCs, taken 20 to 25 days after the first yellow fever vaccination. Here the CDR3 DNA reads TGTGCCAGCAGGAAGACTACTTTGGGCTACAATGAGCAGTTCTTC. Translated, it gives CASRKTTLGYNEQFF.